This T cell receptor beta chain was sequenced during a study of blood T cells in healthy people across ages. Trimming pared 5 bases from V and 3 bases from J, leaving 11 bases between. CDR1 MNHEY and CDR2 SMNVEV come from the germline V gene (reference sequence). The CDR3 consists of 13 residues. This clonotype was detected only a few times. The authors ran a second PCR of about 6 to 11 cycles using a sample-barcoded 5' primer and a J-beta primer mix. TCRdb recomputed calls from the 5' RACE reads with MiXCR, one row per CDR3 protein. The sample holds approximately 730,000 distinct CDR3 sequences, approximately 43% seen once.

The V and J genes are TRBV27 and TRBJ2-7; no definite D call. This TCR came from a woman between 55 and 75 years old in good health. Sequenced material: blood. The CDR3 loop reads CASSPRNLYEQYF. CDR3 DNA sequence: TGTGCCAGCAGTCCTCGGAACCTCTACGAGCAGTACTTC.